The 19 T cell receptor beta chains reported below all come from one sample, sequenced in a study of blood T cell repertoires in COVID-19. Sequencing was performed with immunoSEQ multiplex PCR; in TCRdb, only in-frame clones are kept and a portion is missing. The sample has more than 110,000 clones, 80% to 90% seen once. The sample taken for sequencing was peripheral blood. The receptors here all came from a woman in her thirties or forties with acute or convalescent COVID-19.

The chain carries TRBV5-1 and TRBJ2-7, with D hard to call. The germline V and J ends were trimmed by 4 bases and 3 bases, with 11 bases remaining between them. The CDR3 contains 13 residues. Germline assignment: CDR1 SGHRS and CDR2 YFSETQ. DNA for the CDR3: TGCGCCAGCAGCCGCGGTTCCGTCTACGAGCAGTACTTC. Translating it yields CASSRGSVYEQYF.

This chain links TRBV6-2 or TRBV6-3 with TRBJ2-7; 8 bases match TRBD2. This CDR3 comprises 16 residues. CDR1 and CDR2 from the germline V gene are MNHEY and SVGEGT. V lost 2 bases, J lost 5 bases, and 11 bases stayed unmatched. CDR3 sequence: CASSYPRKGLEDEQYF. DNA for the CDR3: TGTGCCAGCAGTTACCCACGGAAGGGACTAGAAGACGAGCAGTACTTC.

This rearrangement joins TRBV7-2 to TRBJ2-7, with TRBD1 as a possible D gene (6 bases). CDR3 length: 17 residues. Trimming cost V 1 base and J 2 bases, with 18 bases left between them. The germline CDR1 and CDR2 sequences are SGHTA and FQGNSA. CDR3 bases: TGTGCCAGCAGCTTAGGTTCGGAGGTCGCAGGGGCCTACGAGCAGTACTTC. Translated, it gives CASSLGSEVAGAYEQYF.

The count of this clone is one. The rearrangement joins TRBV4-3 to TRBJ2-1; 7 bases are a match to TRBD2. In germline, CDR1 is LGHNA, CDR2 YSLEER. The J segment lost 5 bases and the V segment lost 0 bases, leaving 10 bases of the junction unmatched. This CDR3 has 17 amino acids. This chain's CDR3 is CASSQDSRRELHNEQFF. The DNA for the CDR3 is TGCGCCAGCAGCCAAGATTCAAGGCGGGAGCTCCACAATGAGCAGTTCTTC.

In its sample, this clone was seen once. V gene TRBV7-3 combines with J gene TRBJ2-7; 10 positions agree with TRBD1. CDR1 and CDR2 (germline): SGHTA, FQGTGA. CDR3 length: 15 residues. V dropped 2 bases and J dropped 5; count of bases not matched to a gene: 6. CDR3 DNA sequence: TGTGCCAGCAGCTTAGGTTTGGGACAGGGGCACGAGCAGTACTTC. Its translation is CASSLGLGQGHEQYF.

The chain recombines TRBV5-1 with TRBJ1-3; tentatively, D is TRBD1 (5 bases). The length of the CDR3 is 15 residues. Trimming shortened V by 3 bases and J by 0 bases, and 10 bases separated the two germline ends. Germline lookup yields CDR1 SGHRS and CDR2 YFSETQ. The CDR3: CASSSDISSGNTIYF. The CDR3 DNA reads TGCGCCAGCAGCTCGGACATTAGCTCTGGAAACACCATATATTTT.

The CDR3 region has the DNA TGTGCCAGCAGTTATAAGGGGGCGCTCACTGAAGCTTTCTTT. It specifies CASSYKGALTEAFF. The chain has TRBV6-5 and TRBJ1-1, with 7 bases that match TRBD1. The trim removed 3 bases at V and 4 bases at J, leaving 5 bases unmatched. Per germline, CDR1 MNHEY and CDR2 SVGAGI. The CDR3 length is 14 residues.

This clone showed up just a few times. The rearrangement uses TRBV5-1 and TRBJ2-3; 7 bases line up with TRBD2. Germline V gives CDR1 SGHRS, CDR2 YFSETQ. The CDR3 contains 14 residues. The J segment lost 2 bases and the V segment lost 5 bases, leaving 5 bases of the junction unmatched. In DNA, the CDR3 is TGCGCCAGCAGGTCTAGCGGAATCACAGATACGCAGTATTTT. Residues: CASRSSGITDTQYF.

This clone occurred a few times. The chain employs TRBV19 and TRBJ2-1; the D gene is possibly TRBD1 (5 bases). Trimming removed 5 bases from V and 4 bases from J, with 27 bases in between. CDR3 length equals 19 residues. The germline V gene encodes CDR1 LNHDA and CDR2 SQIVND (reference sequence). The CDR3 region is CASSRPTGLDRLFYNEQFF. CDR3 coding DNA: TGTGCCAGTAGTCGACCTACCGGCCTAGACAGATTATTTTACAATGAGCAGTTCTTC.

This chain uses TRBV7-9 with TRBJ2-3; TRBD2 is a possible D gene (5 bases). Looked up from germline, CDR1 is SEHNR and CDR2 is FQNEAQ (reference sequence). Trimming took 5 bases from V and 11 from J, leaving 17 bases between them. The CDR3 is 13 residues long. The chain's CDR3 is CASSDNPVGEQYF. In DNA form, the CDR3 reads TGTGCCAGCAGCGATAACCCCGTCGGGGAGCAGTATTTT.

V gene TRBV7-9 combines with J gene TRBJ2-2; 7 positions agree with TRBD1. The CDR3 totals 15 residues. V dropped 4 bases and J dropped 1; count of bases not matched to a gene: 3. Germline V gene sequence: CDR1 SEHNR, CDR2 FQNEAQ (reference sequence). CDR3 amino acids: CASSSDRVNTGELFF. In DNA, the CDR3 is TGTGCCAGCAGCTCCGACAGGGTGAACACCGGGGAGCTGTTTTTT.

Written as DNA, the CDR3 is TGTGCCAGCAGCCAAGATGACCGCGACAAGCAGTTCTTC. Its translation is CASSQDDRDKQFF. This chain joins TRBV4-2 and TRBJ2-1; D is unclear. The CDR3 totals 13 residues. V was clipped by 0 bases and J by 11 bases, with 11 bases between them. Germline assignment: CDR1 LGHNA and CDR2 YNFKEQ.

The CDR3 sequence is CASSLDPQGDNSPLHF. The CDR3 region has the DNA TGCGCCAGCAGCTTGGACCCACAGGGGGATAATTCACCCCTCCACTTT. V and J are TRBV5-1 and TRBJ1-6; TRBD1 matches 8 bases. Trimming took 0 bases from V and 5 from J; bases not matched to a gene: 4. This CDR3 is 16 amino acids long. Germline V lookup: CDR1 SGHRS, CDR2 YFSETQ.

The chain has TRBV18 and TRBJ1-2; TRBD1 aligns across 8 bases. The V and J ends lost 4 bases and 6 bases, in that order; junction bases with no gene match: 4. Per the germline V gene, CDR1 is KGHSH and CDR2 is LQKENI. There are 13 residues in the CDR3. The CDR3 spells CASSLTGVDGYTF. The CDR3 DNA follows: TGTGCCAGCTCACTGACAGGGGTGGATGGCTACACCTTC.

The chain is built from TRBV5-3 and TRBJ2-7; 9 positions agree with TRBD2. TRBV5-3 is marked as an open reading frame, function uncertain. The CDR3 consists of 17 residues. V dropped 4 bases and J dropped 4; count of bases not matched to a gene: 15. The CDR3 spells CARSLEGAAGGIYEQYF. In nucleotides, the CDR3 is TGTGCCAGAAGCCTGGAAGGGGCAGCGGGGGGCATTTACGAGCAGTACTTC.

This clone has a single count. V and J are TRBV4-1 and TRBJ2-7; 8 bases are shared with TRBD2. The CDR3 is 17 residues long. The germline CDR1 and CDR2 sequences are MGHRA and YSYEKL. V lost 4 bases and J lost 3; bases outside the gene matches: 14. Here the CDR3 DNA reads TGCGCCAGCAGCCCAAGTTATCTGGGACTAGGGGACTACGAGCAGTACTTC. Protein sequence: CASSPSYLGLGDYEQYF.

The chain recombines TRBV7-2 with TRBJ1-5, with 9 positions matching TRBD1. Looked up from germline, CDR1 is SGHTA and CDR2 is FQGNSA. CDR3 length: 15 residues. Trimming cost V 3 bases and J 6 bases; bases outside gene matches: 6. CDR3: CASSLTGGESQPQHF. The CDR3 nucleotides are TGTGCCAGCAGCTTGACAGGGGGTGAGAGTCAGCCCCAGCATTTT.

The genes are TRBV14 and TRBJ2-3, with a weak D call TRBD1 (5 bases). Germline V gene data show CDR1 as SGHDN and CDR2 as FVKESK. Trimming pared 1 base from V and 4 bases from J, leaving 9 bases between. The length of the CDR3 is 14 residues. CDR3 DNA sequence: TGTGCCAGCAGCCAAGCTCCAGGGCCAGATACGCAGTATTTT. Encoded protein: CASSQAPGPDTQYF.

V is TRBV15 and J is TRBJ2-3, with 8 bases matching TRBD2. From germline, CDR1 is LNHNV and CDR2 YYDKDF (reference sequence). The V segment lost 4 bases and the J segment 5 bases; nucleotides outside the gene matches: 5. CDR3 size: 14 residues. The CDR3 is CATSISGSEDTQYF. DNA for the CDR3: TGTGCCACCAGCATCAGCGGGAGTGAAGATACGCAGTATTTT.